The 9 T cell receptor beta chains listed next were all sequenced from one sample in a study of T-cell memory formation after mild COVID-19. TCRdb analysed the 5' RACE reads with MiXCR anew, one entry per CDR3 protein. The table lists 140,000 to 150,000 distinct CDR3 sequences, around 27% of them singletons. The sample consisted of PBMCs or a T cell subset sorted from them (not recorded which). These receptors were taken from an adult woman who had mild COVID-19 (a few samples of this study predate the infection). Cell type and time point are not known.

In DNA, the CDR3 is TGCAGCGTCTCCGGGACTGAGAACTACGAGCAGTACTTC. As protein: CSVSGTENYEQYF. This chain connects TRBV29-1 to TRBJ2-7; a possible D gene is TRBD2 (6 bases). Trimming stripped 6 bases from V and 3 bases from J, with 15 bases between. In germline, CDR1 is SQVTM, CDR2 ANQGSEA. This CDR3 spans 13 amino acids.

V is TRBV5-1 and J is TRBJ1-5; weak D call: TRBD1 (5 bases). V was cut by 0 bases and J by 1 base, with 11 bases left in between. The CDR3 runs 16 residues. CDR1 and CDR2 from the germline V gene are SGHRS and YFSETQ. The DNA for the CDR3 is TGCGCCAGCAGCTTGGGGTTCAGGGAGAGCAATCAGCCCCAGCATTTT. Its translation: CASSLGFRESNQPQHF.

V usage is TRBV10-3 and J usage is TRBJ1-2; D perhaps matches TRBD1 (6 bases). V lost 7 bases to trimming and J lost 2 bases, with 8 bases between them. The CDR3 has 12 amino acids. Germline V gene data show CDR1 as ENHRY and CDR2 as SYGVKD. The CDR3 DNA reads TGTGCCATCATGCAGGGGAACTATGGCTACACCTTC. Its protein product is CAIMQGNYGYTF.

This clonotype has just one count. The chain has TRBV19 and TRBJ1-1; D ambiguous. The germline V gene has CDR1 LNHDA and CDR2 SQIVND (reference sequence). This CDR3 has 16 amino acids. V shed 0 bases and J shed 0 bases, with 11 bases lying between them. In nucleotides, the CDR3 is TGTGCCAGTAGTATAGACGGTGGAAACCTGAACACTGAAGCTTTCTTT. Translated, it gives CASSIDGGNLNTEAFF.

The V call is TRBV27, the J call TRBJ1-2; the match to TRBD1 covers 10 bases. The CDR3 runs 16 residues. Trimming cost V 5 bases and J 4 bases; bases outside gene matches: 10. Germline CDR1 reads MNHEY; CDR2 reads SMNVEV (reference sequence). This CDR3 is CASSGTSDRGSYGYTF. CDR3 nucleotides: TGTGCCAGCAGTGGGACGTCGGACAGGGGGTCCTATGGCTACACCTTC.

V gene TRBV6-1 combines with J gene TRBJ1-1; possible D gene TRBD1, 6 bases. Germline V gene sequence: CDR1 MNHNS, CDR2 SASEGT. V was shortened by 6 bases and J by 3 bases, with 17 bases between the two germline ends. The CDR3 runs 15 residues. The CDR3 coding sequence is TGTGCCAGCAGCCCGAGCACAGGGCAAGACACTGAAGCTTTCTTT. Protein product: CASSPSTGQDTEAFF.

This clonotype has more than one count but fewer than ten. V is TRBV13 and J is TRBJ1-2; 7 nucleotides match TRBD1. Germline CDR1 reads PRHDT; CDR2 reads FYEKMQ (reference sequence). V gave up 5 bases and J gave up 3 bases; unmatched junction bases: 12. This CDR3 has 16 residues. CDR3 loop: CASSANDRVQDYGYTF. The CDR3 DNA follows: TGTGCCAGCAGCGCCAATGACAGGGTACAAGACTATGGCTACACCTTC.

In DNA form, the CDR3 reads TGCGCCAGCAGCCAAGATGGGTGGGACTACGAGCAGTACTTC. Translating it yields CASSQDGWDYEQYF. V is TRBV4-3 and J is TRBJ2-7; D gene ambiguous. Germline CDR1 LGHNA, CDR2 YSLEER. The CDR3 spans 14 residues. V lost 0 bases and J lost 3, with 9 bases in between.

The rearrangement uses TRBV20-1 and TRBJ2-1; 7 nucleotides agree with TRBD1. Trimming at V came to 2 bases and at J to 9 bases, leaving 7 bases not matched to a gene. CDR1 DFQATT and CDR2 SNEGSKA come from the germline V gene (reference sequence). This CDR3 has 13 amino acids. Written as DNA, the CDR3 is TGCAGTGCTAGAATACCCTCAGGGGGTGAGCAGTTCTTC. Its translation is CSARIPSGGEQFF.